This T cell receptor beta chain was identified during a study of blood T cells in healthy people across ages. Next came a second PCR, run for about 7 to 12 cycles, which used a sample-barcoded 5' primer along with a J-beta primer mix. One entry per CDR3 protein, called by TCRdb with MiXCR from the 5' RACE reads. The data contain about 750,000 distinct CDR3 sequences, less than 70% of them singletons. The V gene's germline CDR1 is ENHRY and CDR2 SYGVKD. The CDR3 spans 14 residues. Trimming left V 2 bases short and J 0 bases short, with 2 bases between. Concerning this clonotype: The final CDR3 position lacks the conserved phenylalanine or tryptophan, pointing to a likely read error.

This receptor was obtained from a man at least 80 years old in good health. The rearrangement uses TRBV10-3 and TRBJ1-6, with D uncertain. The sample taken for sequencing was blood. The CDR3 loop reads CAISEGSYNSPLHV. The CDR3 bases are TGTGCCATCAGTGAGGGCTCCTATAATTCACCCCTCCACGTT.